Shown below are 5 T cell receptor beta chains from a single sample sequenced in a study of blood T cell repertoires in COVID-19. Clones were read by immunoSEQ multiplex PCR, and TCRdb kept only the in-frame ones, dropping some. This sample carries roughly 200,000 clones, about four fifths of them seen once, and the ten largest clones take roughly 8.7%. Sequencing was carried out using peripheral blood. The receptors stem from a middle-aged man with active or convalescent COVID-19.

CDR3: CASSLSPSTDTQYF. CDR3 sequence (DNA): TGTGCCAGCAGCTTATCCCCTAGCACAGATACGCAGTATTTT. The chain carries TRBV7-9 and TRBJ2-3; D remains ambiguous. V gave up 2 bases and J gave up 0 bases, with 6 bases separating them. This CDR3 is 14 amino acids long. CDR1 is SEHNR and CDR2 is FQNEAQ in the germline V gene (reference sequence). Looking up the rest from reference TRBV7-9 and TRBJ2-3 gives the full variable domain: DTGVSQNPRHKITKRGQNVTFRCDPISEHNRLYWYRQTLGQGPEFLTYFQNEAQLEKSRLLSDRFSAERPKGSFSTLEIQRTEQGDSAMYLCASSLSPSTDTQYFGPGTRLTVL.

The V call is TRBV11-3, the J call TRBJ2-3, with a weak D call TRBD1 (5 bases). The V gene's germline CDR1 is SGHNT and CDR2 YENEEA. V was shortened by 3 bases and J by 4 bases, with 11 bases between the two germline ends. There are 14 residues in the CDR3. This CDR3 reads CASSLDTISDTQYF. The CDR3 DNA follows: TGTGCCAGCAGCTTGGACACAATTTCAGATACGCAGTATTTT.

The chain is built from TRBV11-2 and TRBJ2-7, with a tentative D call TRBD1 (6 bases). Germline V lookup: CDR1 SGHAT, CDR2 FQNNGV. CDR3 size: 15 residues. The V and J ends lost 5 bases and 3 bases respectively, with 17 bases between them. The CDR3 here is CASSTSIGTFYEQYF. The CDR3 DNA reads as TGTGCCAGCAGCACCAGTATCGGGACATTCTACGAGCAGTACTTC.

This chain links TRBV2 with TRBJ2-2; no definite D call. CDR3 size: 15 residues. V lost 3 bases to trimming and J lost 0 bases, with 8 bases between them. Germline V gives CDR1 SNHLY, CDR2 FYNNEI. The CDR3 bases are TGTGCCAGCAGTGACAGTGATTCGAACACCGGGGAGCTGTTTTTT. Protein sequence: CASSDSDSNTGELFF.

The CDR3 DNA sequence: TGCGCCAGCAGCGCGGAGCGCGGGGTTCGGCCAGATACGCAGTATTTT. It codes for CASSAERGVRPDTQYF. The rearrangement joins TRBV5-1 to TRBJ2-3; a weak D match, TRBD2 (6 bases). The germline CDR1 and CDR2 sequences are SGHRS and YFSETQ. CDR3 length: 16 residues. Trimming shortened V by 4 bases and J by 4 bases, and 19 bases separated the two germline ends.